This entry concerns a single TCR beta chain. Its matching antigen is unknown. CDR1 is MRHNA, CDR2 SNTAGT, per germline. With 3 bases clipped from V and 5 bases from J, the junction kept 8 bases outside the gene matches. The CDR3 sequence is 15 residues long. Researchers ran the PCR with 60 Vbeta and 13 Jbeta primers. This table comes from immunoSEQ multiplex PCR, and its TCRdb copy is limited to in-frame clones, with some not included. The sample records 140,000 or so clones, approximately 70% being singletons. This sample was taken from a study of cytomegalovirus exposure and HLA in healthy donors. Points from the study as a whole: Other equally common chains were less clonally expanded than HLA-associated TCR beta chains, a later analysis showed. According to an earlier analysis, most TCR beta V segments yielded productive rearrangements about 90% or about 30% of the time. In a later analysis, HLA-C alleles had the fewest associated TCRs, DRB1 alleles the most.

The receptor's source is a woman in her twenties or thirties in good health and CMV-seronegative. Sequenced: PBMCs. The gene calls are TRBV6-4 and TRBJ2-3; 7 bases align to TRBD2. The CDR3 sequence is CASSDSSGGLDTQYF. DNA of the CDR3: TGTGCCAGCAGTGATTCGTCGGGAGGTCTAGATACGCAGTATTTT.